This T cell receptor beta chain was recovered during a study of blood T cell repertoires in COVID-19. V lost 5 bases and J lost 7, with 20 bases in between. The CDR3 extends over 15 amino acids. From germline, CDR1 is MDHEN and CDR2 SYDVKM. How the authors handled the data: For nucleated cells, counts were estimated from reference gene primer amplification. Generated by immunoSEQ multiplex PCR, the TCRdb table keeps only in-frame clones and is missing some. V, J and clone size reflect that table, while D and trimming were determined from the DNA. The sample comprises roughly 290,000 clones, approximately 86% of which are singletons, and roughly 2.1% rests with the top ten.

Sequenced input: peripheral blood. This receptor was taken from a woman in her thirties who had recovered from COVID-19. V usage is TRBV28 and J usage is TRBJ1-1; D may be TRBD1 (5 bases). The CDR3 is CASSHVRVAANEAFF. In DNA form, the CDR3 reads TGTGCCAGCAGTCACGTCAGGGTTGCGGCGAATGAAGCTTTCTTT.